These T cell receptor beta chains were read from a single sample in a study of molecular identifiers for immune sequencing clone quantification. TCRdb re-analysed the PCR reads in MiXCR, keeping a single row per CDR3 protein. The sample includes 10,000 or so distinct CDR3 sequences, about a sixth of them seen just once. The sample comprised naive CD8+ T cells from blood, with Jurkat cell RNA spiked in. These TCRs come from a human donor in good health. Some libraries in this study had Jurkat cell RNA spiked in. CDR3s include the opening cysteine and the closing phenylalanine or tryptophan. The order of the fields is J gene, D gene, V gene, CDR3 length, CDR3 protein. D genes are given only for firm matches.

j_call: TRBJ2-3
d_call: NA
v_call: TRBV11-2
cdr3_length: 16
cdr3_aa: CASSFNTGTPKDTQYF

j_call: TRBJ1-1
d_call: TRBD1
v_call: TRBV5-1
cdr3_length: 17
cdr3_aa: CASSLYARDSMNTEAFF

j_call: TRBJ2-1
d_call: NA
v_call: TRBV19
cdr3_length: 17
cdr3_aa: CASSRRFRESSYNEQFF

j_call: TRBJ2-1
d_call: NA
v_call: TRBV11-2
cdr3_length: 13
cdr3_aa: CASVRGGRNEQFF

j_call: TRBJ2-3
d_call: NA
v_call: TRBV19
cdr3_length: 18
cdr3_aa: CASSRSGWEGIHTDTQYF

j_call: TRBJ2-7
d_call: NA
v_call: TRBV5-6
cdr3_length: 14
cdr3_aa: CASSTGTPFSEQYF

j_call: TRBJ1-2
d_call: NA
v_call: TRBV28
cdr3_length: 13
cdr3_aa: CASSFVGGDGYTF

j_call: TRBJ2-2
d_call: NA
v_call: TRBV6-1
cdr3_length: 15
cdr3_aa: CASSESRTYTVELFF

j_call: TRBJ2-3
d_call: TRBD2
v_call: TRBV28
cdr3_length: 16
cdr3_aa: CASSALAGEGTDTQYF

j_call: TRBJ2-1
d_call: NA
v_call: TRBV29-1
cdr3_length: 12
cdr3_aa: CSIWDLGNEQFF